A selection of T cell receptor beta chains follows, all from one sample in a study of blood T cell repertoires in COVID-19. Produced via immunoSEQ multiplex PCR; TCRdb's table is partial and in-frame only. Found here are 150,000 to 200,000 clones, just under 95% of them singletons; the top ten hold under 5%. Sequencing used peripheral blood. These receptors came from a woman aged 45-65 years with acute or convalescent COVID-19. CDR3s include the opening cysteine and the closing phenylalanine or tryptophan. D genes are given only for firm matches. Size tells how often a clone was seen (once, few, many) or the class of an expanded clone, and some rows leave it out.

clone_size	j_call	d_call	v_call	cdr3_aa	cdr3_nt
NA	TRBJ2-1	NA	TRBV11-2	CASSYRTAYNEQFF	TGTGCCAGCAGCTACCGGACAGCCTACAATGAGCAGTTCTTC
NA	TRBJ1-5	TRBD1	TRBV10-3	CAIKGQGDQPQHF	TGTGCCATCAAGGGACAGGGGGATCAGCCCCAGCATTTT
NA	TRBJ2-6	TRBD1	TRBV7-6	CASSPVGPGTGISGANVLTF	TGTGCCAGCAGCCCTGTGGGTCCCGGGACAGGAATTTCTGGGGCCAACGTCCTGACTTTC
NA	TRBJ1-2	NA	TRBV19	CASLQDPNYGYTF	TGTGCCAGTCTACAGGACCCTAACTATGGCTACACCTTC
NA	TRBJ1-5	NA	TRBV6-4	CASSDQQGALYSNQPQHF	TGTGCCAGCAGTGACCAACAGGGCGCCCTTTATAGCAATCAGCCCCAGCATTTT
NA	TRBJ1-2	NA	TRBV12-3/TRBV12-4	CASSFPRVGGYTF	TGTGCCAGCAGTTTCCCCAGGGTGGGAGGCTACACCTTC
NA	TRBJ1-1	NA	TRBV28	CASSLPGPNTEAFF	TGTGCCAGCAGTTTACCAGGGCCGAACACTGAAGCTTTCTTT
NA	TRBJ2-5	TRBD2	TRBV29-1	CSVGGGSRETQYF	TGCAGCGTTGGGGGAGGGTCCAGGGAGACCCAGTACTTC
NA	TRBJ1-2	NA	TRBV15	CATSRDQSGGSGYTF	TGTGCCACCAGCAGAGACCAAAGTGGGGGGAGTGGCTACACCTTC
NA	TRBJ1-2	NA	TRBV4-2	CASSQAGGGGNYGYTF	TGTGCCAGCAGCCAAGCCGGAGGCGGGGGGAACTATGGCTACACCTTC
NA	TRBJ2-1	TRBD2	TRBV6-5	CASSFGGAYNEQFF	TGTGCCAGCAGTTTCGGGGGGGCTTACAATGAGCAGTTCTTC
NA	TRBJ1-5	TRBD1	TRBV12-5	CASGLVLGRGGNQPQHF	TGTGCTAGTGGTTTGGTACTGGGCAGGGGGGGCAATCAGCCCCAGCATTTT
NA	TRBJ1-2	NA	TRBV3-1/TRBV3-2	CASSQGRGGGYGYTF	TGTGCCAGCAGCCAAGGCAGGGGCGGTGGCTATGGCTACACCTTC
few	TRBJ1-2	NA	TRBV21-1	CASSKALSVDRGNYGYTF	TGTGCCAGCAGCAAAGCGCTTTCGGTGGACAGGGGTAACTATGGCTACACCTTC
NA	TRBJ1-2	TRBD1	TRBV10-3	CAISDWTGDYGYTF	TGTGCCATCAGTGATTGGACAGGAGACTATGGCTACACCTTC
few	TRBJ2-4	TRBD1	TRBV4-1	CASSPRDRGYHIQYF	TGCGCCAGCAGCCCAAGGGACAGGGGGTATCACATTCAGTACTTC
NA	TRBJ2-7	TRBD1	TRBV10-3	CAISQARGIPLVGEQYF	TGTGCCATCAGCCAAGCCAGGGGGATCCCCCTAGTGGGCGAGCAGTACTTC
NA	TRBJ1-1	NA	TRBV6-5	CASSYSHQANTEAFF	TGTGCCAGCAGTTATTCCCACCAGGCCAACACTGAAGCTTTCTTT
NA	TRBJ2-7	TRBD1	TRBV9	CASSLGTAGYYEQYF	TGTGCCAGCAGCCTCGGGACAGCCGGGTACTACGAGCAGTACTTC
NA	TRBJ2-2	NA	TRBV6-5	CASNGGDGELFF	TGTGCCAGCAACGGGGGAGACGGGGAGCTGTTTTTT
NA	TRBJ2-7	NA	TRBV6-6	CASSYSGDKLYEQYF	TGTGCCAGCAGTTACTCGGGGGACAAACTGTACGAGCAGTACTTC
NA	TRBJ2-7	NA	TRBV9	CASSAYGGPYEQYF	TGTGCCAGCAGCGCCTATGGCGGCCCCTACGAGCAGTACTTC
NA	TRBJ1-1	NA	TRBV5-1	CASSLGDTGINTEAFF	TGCGCCAGCAGCTTAGGAGATACAGGGATTAACACTGAAGCTTTCTTT
NA	TRBJ2-1	TRBD1	TRBV19	CASSKTGGYNEQFF	TGTGCCAGTAGTAAGACAGGGGGCTACAATGAGCAGTTCTTC